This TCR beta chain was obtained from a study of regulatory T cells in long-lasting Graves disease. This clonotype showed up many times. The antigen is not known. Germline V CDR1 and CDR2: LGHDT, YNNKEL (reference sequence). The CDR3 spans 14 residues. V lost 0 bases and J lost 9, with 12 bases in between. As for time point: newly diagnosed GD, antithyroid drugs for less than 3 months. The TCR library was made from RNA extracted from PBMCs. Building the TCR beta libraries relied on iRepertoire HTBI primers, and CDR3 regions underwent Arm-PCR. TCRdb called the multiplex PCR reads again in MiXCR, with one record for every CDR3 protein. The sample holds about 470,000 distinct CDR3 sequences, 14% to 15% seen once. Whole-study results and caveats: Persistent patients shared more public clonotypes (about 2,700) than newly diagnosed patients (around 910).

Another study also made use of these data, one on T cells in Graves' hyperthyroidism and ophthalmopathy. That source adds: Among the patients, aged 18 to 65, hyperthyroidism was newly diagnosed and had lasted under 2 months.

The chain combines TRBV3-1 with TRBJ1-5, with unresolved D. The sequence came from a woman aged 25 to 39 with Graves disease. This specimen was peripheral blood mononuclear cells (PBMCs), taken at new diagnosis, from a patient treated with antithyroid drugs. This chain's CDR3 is CASSQDGVIRPQHF. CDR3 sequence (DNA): TGTGCCAGCAGCCAAGACGGCGTGATTCGGCCCCAGCATTTT.